A single sample is the source of the 13 T cell receptor beta chains below, sequenced in a study of CD4 T cell repertoires in COVID-19. Assay used: immunoSEQ multiplex PCR; TCRdb lists only in-frame clones, some missing. The data show about 75,000 clones, with about four fifths seen just once and 0.45% to 0.7% held by the top ten. Source: CD4+ T cells from peripheral blood, taken after recovery from COVID-19. Source of these receptors: a human donor who had COVID-19.

The gene calls are TRBV10-3 and TRBJ2-3, with D perhaps TRBD1 (6 bases). This CDR3 contains 15 residues. The V and J ends lost 11 bases and 2 bases respectively, with 20 bases between them. Germline lookup yields CDR1 ENHRY and CDR2 SYGVKD. Written as DNA, the CDR3 is TGTGCCGCCCAACTGGGGGCAGGGAACACAGATACGCAGTATTTT. It codes for CAAQLGAGNTDTQYF.

The chain links TRBV24-1 to TRBJ1-3, with TRBD1 matching 8 bases. The germline CDR1 and CDR2 sequences are KGHDR and SFDVKD. There are 21 residues in the CDR3. The J segment lost 0 bases and the V segment lost 0 bases, leaving 15 bases of the junction unmatched. The CDR3 spells CATSDLEGRGPRRVSGNTIYF. DNA of the CDR3: TGTGCCACCAGTGATTTGGAGGGCAGGGGGCCCCGAAGGGTCTCTGGAAACACCATATATTTT.

This chain connects TRBV5-6 to TRBJ1-3; D uncertain. Germline assignment: CDR1 SGHDT and CDR2 YYEEEE. This CDR3 comprises 15 residues. With 1 base removed from V and 0 bases from J, the gap between germline ends came to 8 bases. The CDR3 spells CASSLYYSSGNTIYF. CDR3 nucleotide sequence: TGTGCCAGCAGCTTGTACTACAGCTCTGGAAACACCATATATTTT.

This clone has only a few counts. The V call is TRBV18, the J call TRBJ2-7; D not resolved. The CDR3 extends over 12 amino acids. CDR1 KGHSH and CDR2 LQKENI come from the germline V gene. The V gene lost 4 bases and the J gene lost 5 bases, with 9 bases spanning the gap. The CDR3 loop is CASSRWGDEQYF. The CDR3, as DNA: TGTGCCAGCTCACGGTGGGGTGACGAGCAGTACTTC.

V gene TRBV2 combines with J gene TRBJ2-7; D uncertain. CDR3 length: 11 residues. Germline assignment: CDR1 SNHLY and CDR2 FYNNEI. Deletions cut 6 bases from V and 7 bases from J, with 10 bases between. This chain's CDR3 is CASRVVEEQYF. The CDR3 region has the DNA TGTGCCAGCAGGGTCGTGGAGGAGCAGTACTTC.

V gene TRBV6-5 combines with J gene TRBJ1-1, with 8 bases lining up with TRBD1. From germline, CDR1 is MNHEY and CDR2 SVGAGI. The CDR3 is 15 residues long. With 5 bases clipped from V and 1 base from J, the junction kept 6 bases outside the gene matches. CDR3 bases: TGTGCCAGCAGTCAGGACAGGGAGGAGAACACTGAAGCTTTCTTT. It translates to CASSQDREENTEAFF.

The V and J genes are TRBV7-8 and TRBJ1-6; D is unresolved. The CDR3 consists of 14 residues. Germline lookup yields CDR1 SGHVS and CDR2 FQNEAQ. V lost 2 bases to trimming and J lost 10 bases, with 12 bases between them. CDR3 DNA: TGTGCCAGCAGCTTAAGGGATCGGGGATCACCCCTCCACTTT. It specifies CASSLRDRGSPLHF.

The chain carries TRBV9 and TRBJ2-7; 7 nucleotides align to TRBD2. V trimming: 0 bases; J trimming: 0 bases; junction bases outside the gene matches: 6. Per germline, CDR1 SGDLS and CDR2 YYNGEE. The CDR3 consists of 16 residues. CDR3 protein: CASSVEVGGSSYEQYF. CDR3 nucleotides: TGTGCCAGCAGCGTAGAGGTTGGCGGGAGCTCCTACGAGCAGTACTTC.

The J gene is TRBJ2-3, the V gene TRBV7-9, with no clear D. The V gene lost 1 base and the J gene lost 5 bases, with 13 bases spanning the gap. CDR1 and CDR2 from the germline V gene are SEHNR and FQNEAQ (reference sequence). This CDR3 contains 15 residues. The CDR3 protein is CASSLVPPKEDTQYF. In DNA, the CDR3 is TGTGCCAGCAGCTTAGTTCCCCCCAAGGAAGATACGCAGTATTTT.

This sequence joins TRBV25-1 and TRBJ1-2; TRBD1 is a possible D gene (5 bases). This CDR3 has 12 residues. Deletions cut 4 bases from V and 4 bases from J, with 7 bases between. The V gene's germline CDR1 is MGHDK and CDR2 SYGVNS. CDR3 sequence: CASSAGRYGYTF. The DNA for the CDR3 is TGTGCCAGCAGTGCGGGGCGCTATGGCTACACCTTC.

The chain is built from TRBV5-4 and TRBJ1-2; D remains unclear. Germline CDR1 SGHNT, CDR2 YYREEE (reference sequence). V shed 4 bases and J shed 4 bases, with 11 bases lying between them. The CDR3 is 13 residues long. The CDR3 sequence is CASSLDTGYGYTF. The CDR3, as DNA: TGTGCCAGCAGCCTCGACACGGGCTATGGCTACACCTTC.

The V and J genes are TRBV29-1 and TRBJ2-3; 9 bases are a match to TRBD1. Germline-derived CDR1 and CDR2 are SQVTM and ANQGSEA. With 6 bases clipped from V and 1 base from J, the junction kept 2 bases outside the gene matches. CDR3 length: 13 residues. CDR3: CSVRQGGTDTQYF. The CDR3 bases are TGCAGCGTCCGACAGGGGGGCACAGATACGCAGTATTTT.

The chain carries TRBV5-4 and TRBJ2-3, with 7 bases lining up with TRBD2. After removal of 4 bases from V and 2 bases from J, the junction contained 13 bases not matched to a gene. The CDR3 is 17 residues long. Per the germline V gene, CDR1 is SGHNT and CDR2 is YYREEE (reference sequence). The CDR3, as DNA: TGTGCCAGCAGCCGGTCGGGACTACCGCTTGTCACAGATACGCAGTATTTT. This encodes CASSRSGLPLVTDTQYF.